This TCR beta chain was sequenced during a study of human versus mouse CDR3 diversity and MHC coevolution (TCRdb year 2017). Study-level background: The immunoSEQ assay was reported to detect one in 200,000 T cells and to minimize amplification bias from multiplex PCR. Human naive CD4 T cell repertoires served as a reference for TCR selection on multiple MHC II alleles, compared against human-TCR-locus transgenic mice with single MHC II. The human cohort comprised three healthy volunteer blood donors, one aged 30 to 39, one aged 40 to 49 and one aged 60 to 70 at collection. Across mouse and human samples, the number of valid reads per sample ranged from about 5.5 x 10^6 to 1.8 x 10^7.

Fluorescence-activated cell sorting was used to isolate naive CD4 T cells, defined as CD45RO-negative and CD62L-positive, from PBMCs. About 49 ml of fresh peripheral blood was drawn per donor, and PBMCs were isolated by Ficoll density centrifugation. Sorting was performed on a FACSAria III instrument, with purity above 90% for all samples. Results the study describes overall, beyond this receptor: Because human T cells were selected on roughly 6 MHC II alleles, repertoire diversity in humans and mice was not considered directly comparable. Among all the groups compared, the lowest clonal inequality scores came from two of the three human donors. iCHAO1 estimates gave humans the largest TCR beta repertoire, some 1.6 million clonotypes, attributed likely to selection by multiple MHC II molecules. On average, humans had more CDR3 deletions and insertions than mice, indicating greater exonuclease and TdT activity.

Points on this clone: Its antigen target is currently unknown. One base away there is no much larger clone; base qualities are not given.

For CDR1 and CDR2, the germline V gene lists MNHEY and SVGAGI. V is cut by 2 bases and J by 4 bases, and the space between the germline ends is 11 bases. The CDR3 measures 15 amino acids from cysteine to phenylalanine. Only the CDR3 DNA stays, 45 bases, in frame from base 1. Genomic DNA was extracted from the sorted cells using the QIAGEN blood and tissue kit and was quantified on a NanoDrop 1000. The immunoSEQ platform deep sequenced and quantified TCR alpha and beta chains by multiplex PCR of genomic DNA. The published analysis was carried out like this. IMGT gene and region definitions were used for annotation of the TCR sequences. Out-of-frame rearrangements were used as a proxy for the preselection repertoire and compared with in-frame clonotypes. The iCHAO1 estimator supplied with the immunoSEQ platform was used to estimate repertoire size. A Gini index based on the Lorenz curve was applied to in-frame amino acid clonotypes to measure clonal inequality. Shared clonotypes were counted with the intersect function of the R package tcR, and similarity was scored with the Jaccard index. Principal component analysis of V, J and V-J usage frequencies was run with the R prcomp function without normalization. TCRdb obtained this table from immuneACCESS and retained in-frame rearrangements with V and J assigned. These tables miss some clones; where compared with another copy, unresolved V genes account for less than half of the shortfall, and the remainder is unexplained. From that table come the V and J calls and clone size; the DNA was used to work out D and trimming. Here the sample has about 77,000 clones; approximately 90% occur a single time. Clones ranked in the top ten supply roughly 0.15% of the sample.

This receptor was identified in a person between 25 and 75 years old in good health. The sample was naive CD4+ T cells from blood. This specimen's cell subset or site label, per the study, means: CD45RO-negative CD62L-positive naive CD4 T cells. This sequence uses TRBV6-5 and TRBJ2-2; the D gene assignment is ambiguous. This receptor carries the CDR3 CASSYRSRSTGELFF. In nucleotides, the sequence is TGTGCCAGCAGTTACAGATCCCGGAGCACCGGGGAGCTGTTTTTT.